Sequencing of this T cell receptor beta chain was carried out in a study of identical twins. This CDR3 region has 14 residues. J lost 7 bases, V lost 6 bases, and 8 bases had no gene match. Looked up from germline, CDR1 is MNHNS and CDR2 is SASEGT. This clonotype was observed a few times. TCRdb reprocessed the 5' RACE reads via MiXCR and lists one record per CDR3 protein. The sample shows a few hundred thousand distinct CDR3 sequences, 9.6% of them seen only once. These sequences were also reported in another study, on yellow fever vaccine responses in identical twins.

The sequenced material came from PBMCs. V usage is TRBV6-1 and J usage is TRBJ1-1, with 10 bases fitting TRBD1. This sequence was found in a woman between 18 and 29 years old in good health. The CDR3 is CASSLGTGAIEAFF. CDR3 coding DNA: TGTGCCAGCAGCCTCGGGACAGGGGCCATTGAAGCTTTCTTT.